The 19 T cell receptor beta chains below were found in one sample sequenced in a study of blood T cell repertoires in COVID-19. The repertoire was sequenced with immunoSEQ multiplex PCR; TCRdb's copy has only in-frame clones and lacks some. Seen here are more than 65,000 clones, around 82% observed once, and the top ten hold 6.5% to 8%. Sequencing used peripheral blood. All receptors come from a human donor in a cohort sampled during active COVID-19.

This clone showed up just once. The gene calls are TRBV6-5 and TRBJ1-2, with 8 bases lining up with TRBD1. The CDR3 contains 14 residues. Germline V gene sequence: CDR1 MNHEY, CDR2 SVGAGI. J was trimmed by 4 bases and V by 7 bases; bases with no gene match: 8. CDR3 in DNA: TGTGCCAGCACTATGGACAGGGTTGGCTATGGCTACACCTTC. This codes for CASTMDRVGYGYTF.

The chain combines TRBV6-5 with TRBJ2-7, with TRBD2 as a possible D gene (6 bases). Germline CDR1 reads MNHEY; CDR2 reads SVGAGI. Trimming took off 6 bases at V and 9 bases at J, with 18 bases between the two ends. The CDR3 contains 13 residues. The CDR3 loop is CASRPKEGSWQYF. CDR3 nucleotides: TGTGCCAGCAGACCCAAGGAGGGTTCGTGGCAGTACTTC.

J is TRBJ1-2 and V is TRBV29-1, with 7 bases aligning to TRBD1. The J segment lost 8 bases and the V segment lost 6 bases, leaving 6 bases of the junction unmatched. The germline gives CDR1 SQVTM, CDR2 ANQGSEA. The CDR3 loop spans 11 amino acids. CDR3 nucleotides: TGCAGCGTCGGGACAGACGCCGGCTACACCTTC. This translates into CSVGTDAGYTF.

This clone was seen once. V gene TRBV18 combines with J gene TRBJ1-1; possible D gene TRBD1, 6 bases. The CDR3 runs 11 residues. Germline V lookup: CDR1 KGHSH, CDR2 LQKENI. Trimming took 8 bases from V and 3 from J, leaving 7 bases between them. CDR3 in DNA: TGTGCCAGCAGGACAGACACTGAAGCTTTCTTT. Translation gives CASRTDTEAFF.

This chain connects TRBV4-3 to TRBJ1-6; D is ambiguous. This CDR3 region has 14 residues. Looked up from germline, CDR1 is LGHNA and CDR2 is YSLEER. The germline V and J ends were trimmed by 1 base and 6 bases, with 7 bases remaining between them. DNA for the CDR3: TGCGCCAGCAGCCAAGCCCACAGTAATTCACCCCTCCACTTT. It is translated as CASSQAHSNSPLHF.

DNA for the CDR3: TGCGCCAGCAAATCGGGACTGGGCTACAATGAGCAGTTCTTC. It specifies CASKSGLGYNEQFF. The chain is built from TRBV5-1 and TRBJ2-1; D may be TRBD2 (6 bases). Trimming took 6 bases from V and 3 from J, leaving 13 bases between them. The germline gives CDR1 SGHRS, CDR2 YFSETQ. The CDR3 loop spans 14 amino acids. Filled out from reference TRBV5-1 and TRBJ2-1, the complete variable domain reads KAGVTQTPRYLIKTRGQQVTLSCSPISGHRSVSWYQQTPGQGLQFLFEYFSETQRNKGNFPGRFSGRQFSNSRSEMNVSTLELGDSALYLCASKSGLGYNEQFFGPGTRLTVL.

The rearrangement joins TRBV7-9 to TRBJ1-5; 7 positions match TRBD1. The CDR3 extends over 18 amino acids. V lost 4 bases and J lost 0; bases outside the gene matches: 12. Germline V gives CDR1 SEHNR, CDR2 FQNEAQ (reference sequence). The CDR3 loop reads CASSSAYRDSYSNQPQHF. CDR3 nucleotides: TGTGCCAGCAGCTCCGCATACCGGGACAGCTATAGCAATCAGCCCCAGCATTTT. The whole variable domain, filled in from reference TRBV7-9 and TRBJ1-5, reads DTGVSQNPRHKITKRGQNVTFRCDPISEHNRLYWYRQTLGQGPEFLTYFQNEAQLEKSRLLSDRFSAERPKGSFSTLEIQRTEQGDSAMYLCASSSAYRDSYSNQPQHFGDGTRLSIL.

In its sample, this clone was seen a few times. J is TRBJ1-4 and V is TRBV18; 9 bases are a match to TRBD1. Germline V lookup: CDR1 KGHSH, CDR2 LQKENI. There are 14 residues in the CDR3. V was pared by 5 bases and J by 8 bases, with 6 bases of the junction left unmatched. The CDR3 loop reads CASSKGQGTEKLFF. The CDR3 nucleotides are TGTGCCAGCTCAAAGGGACAGGGTACCGAAAAACTGTTTTTT.

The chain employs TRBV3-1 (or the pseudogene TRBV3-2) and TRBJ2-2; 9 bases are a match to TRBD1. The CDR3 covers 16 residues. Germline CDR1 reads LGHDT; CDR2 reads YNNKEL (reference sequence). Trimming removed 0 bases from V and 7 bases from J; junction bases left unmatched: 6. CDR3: CASSQENRGRFGELFF. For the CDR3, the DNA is TGTGCCAGCAGCCAAGAAAACAGGGGGCGGTTCGGGGAGCTGTTTTTT.

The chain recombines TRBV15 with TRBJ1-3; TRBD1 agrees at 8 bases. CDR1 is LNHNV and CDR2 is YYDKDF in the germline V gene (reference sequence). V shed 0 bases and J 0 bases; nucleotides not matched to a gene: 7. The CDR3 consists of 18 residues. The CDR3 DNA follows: TGTGCCACCAGCAGAGATCGGGACAGGAGGACCTCTGGAAACACCATATATTTT. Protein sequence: CATSRDRDRRTSGNTIYF.

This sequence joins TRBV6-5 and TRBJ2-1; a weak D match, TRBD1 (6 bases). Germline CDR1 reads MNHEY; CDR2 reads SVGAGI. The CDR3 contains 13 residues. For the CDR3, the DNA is TGTGTCACCCGGCAGGGGACCTACAATGAGCAGTTCTTC. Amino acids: CVTRQGTYNEQFF.

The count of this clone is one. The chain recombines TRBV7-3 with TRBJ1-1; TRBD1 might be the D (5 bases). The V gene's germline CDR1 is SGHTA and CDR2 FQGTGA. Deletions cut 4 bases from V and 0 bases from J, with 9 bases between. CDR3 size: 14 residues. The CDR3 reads CASSSTGMNTEAFF. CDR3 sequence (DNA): TGTGCCAGCAGCTCCACAGGTATGAACACTGAAGCTTTCTTT.

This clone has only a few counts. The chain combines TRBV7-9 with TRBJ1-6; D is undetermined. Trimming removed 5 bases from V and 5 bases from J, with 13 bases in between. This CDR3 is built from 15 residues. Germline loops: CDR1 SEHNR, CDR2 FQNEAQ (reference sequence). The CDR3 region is CASSPLGGNNSPLHF. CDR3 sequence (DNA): TGTGCCAGCAGCCCACTAGGTGGAAATAATTCACCCCTCCACTTT.

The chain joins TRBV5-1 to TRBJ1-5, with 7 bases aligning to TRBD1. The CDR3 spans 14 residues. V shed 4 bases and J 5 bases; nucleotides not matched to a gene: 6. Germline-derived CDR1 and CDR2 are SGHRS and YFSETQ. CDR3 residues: CASSLTGVDQPQHF. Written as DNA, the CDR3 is TGCGCCAGCAGCCTAACAGGGGTCGATCAGCCCCAGCATTTT.

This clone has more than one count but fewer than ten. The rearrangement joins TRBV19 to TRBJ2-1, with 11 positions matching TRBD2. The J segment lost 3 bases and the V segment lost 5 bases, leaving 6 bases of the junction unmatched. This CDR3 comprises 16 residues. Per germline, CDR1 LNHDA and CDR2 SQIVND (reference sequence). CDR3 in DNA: TGTGCCAGTAGTCCCGCTAGCGGGGGGAACTACAATGAGCAGTTCTTC. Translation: CASSPASGGNYNEQFF.

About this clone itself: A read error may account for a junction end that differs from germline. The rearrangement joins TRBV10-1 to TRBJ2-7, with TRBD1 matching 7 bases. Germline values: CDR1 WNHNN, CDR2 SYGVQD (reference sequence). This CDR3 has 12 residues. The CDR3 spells CASSEGQAEPYF. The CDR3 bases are TGCGCCAGCAGTGAAGGACAGGCAGAGCCGTACTTC.

The CDR3 protein is CASSPLGQINYGYTF. The CDR3 DNA sequence: TGTGCCAGCTCACCATTGGGACAGATCAACTATGGCTACACCTTC. The chain uses TRBV18 and TRBJ1-2, with 7 bases that match TRBD1. The CDR3 runs to 15 residues. With V trimmed by 2 bases and J by 2 bases, 5 bases remained unmatched. Germline values: CDR1 KGHSH, CDR2 LQKENI.

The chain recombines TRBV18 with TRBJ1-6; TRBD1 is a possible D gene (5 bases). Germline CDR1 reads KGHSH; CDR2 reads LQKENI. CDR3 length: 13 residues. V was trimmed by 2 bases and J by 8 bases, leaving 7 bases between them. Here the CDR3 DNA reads TGTGCCAGCTCACCAACAGGAGATTCACCCCTCCACTTT. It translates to CASSPTGDSPLHF.

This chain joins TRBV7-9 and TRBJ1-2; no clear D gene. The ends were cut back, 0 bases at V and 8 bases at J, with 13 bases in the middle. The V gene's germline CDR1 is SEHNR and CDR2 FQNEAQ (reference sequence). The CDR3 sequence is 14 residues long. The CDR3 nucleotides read TGTGCCAGCAGCTTAGCGTCGTTATTATTGGGCTACACCTTC. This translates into CASSLASLLLGYTF.